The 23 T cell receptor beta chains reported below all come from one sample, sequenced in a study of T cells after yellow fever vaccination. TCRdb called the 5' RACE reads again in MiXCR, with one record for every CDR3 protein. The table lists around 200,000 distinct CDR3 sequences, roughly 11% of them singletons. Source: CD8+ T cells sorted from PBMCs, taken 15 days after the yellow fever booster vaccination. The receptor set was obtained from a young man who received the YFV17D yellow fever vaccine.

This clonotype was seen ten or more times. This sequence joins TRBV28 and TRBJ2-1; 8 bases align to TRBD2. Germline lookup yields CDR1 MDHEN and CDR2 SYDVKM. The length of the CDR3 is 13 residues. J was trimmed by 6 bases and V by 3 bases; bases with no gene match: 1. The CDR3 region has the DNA TGTGCCAGCAGTTTTCGGGGGGGCAATGAGCAGTTCTTC. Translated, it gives CASSFRGGNEQFF.

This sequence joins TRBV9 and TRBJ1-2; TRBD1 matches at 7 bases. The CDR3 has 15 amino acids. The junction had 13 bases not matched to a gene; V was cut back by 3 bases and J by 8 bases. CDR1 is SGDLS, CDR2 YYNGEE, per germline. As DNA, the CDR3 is TGTGCCAGCAGCGGAGATGACAGGGTATTGGAGGGCTACACCTTC. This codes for CASSGDDRVLEGYTF.

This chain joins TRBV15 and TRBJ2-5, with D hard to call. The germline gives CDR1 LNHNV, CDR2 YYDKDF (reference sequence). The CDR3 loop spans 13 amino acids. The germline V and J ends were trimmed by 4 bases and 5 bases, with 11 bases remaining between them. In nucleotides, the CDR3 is TGTGCCACCAGCAATAGTGGGTGGGAGACCCAGTACTTC. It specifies CATSNSGWETQYF. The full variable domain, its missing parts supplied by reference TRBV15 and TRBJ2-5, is DAMVIQNPRYQVTQFGKPVTLSCSQTLNHNVMYWYQQKSSQAPKLLFHYYDKDFNNEADTPDNFQSRRPNTSFCFLDIRSPGLGDTAMYLCATSNSGWETQYFGPGTRLLVL.

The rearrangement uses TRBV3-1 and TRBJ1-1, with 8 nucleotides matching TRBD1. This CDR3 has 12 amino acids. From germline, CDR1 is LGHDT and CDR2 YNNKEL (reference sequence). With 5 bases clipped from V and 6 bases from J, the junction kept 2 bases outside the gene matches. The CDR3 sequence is CASSGQGPEAFF. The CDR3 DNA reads TGTGCCAGCAGCGGACAGGGTCCTGAAGCTTTCTTT. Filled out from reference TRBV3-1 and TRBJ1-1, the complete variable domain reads DTAVSQTPKYLVTQMGNDKSIKCEQNLGHDTMYWYKQDSKKFLKIMFSYNNKELIINETVPNRFSPKSPDKAHLNLHINSLELGDSAVYFCASSGQGPEAFFGQGTRLTVV.

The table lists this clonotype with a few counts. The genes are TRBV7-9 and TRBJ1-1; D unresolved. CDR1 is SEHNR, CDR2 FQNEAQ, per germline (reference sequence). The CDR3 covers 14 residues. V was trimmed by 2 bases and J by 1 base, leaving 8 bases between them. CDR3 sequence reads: CASSLPWGNTEAFF. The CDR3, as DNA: TGTGCCAGCAGCTTACCGTGGGGGAACACTGAAGCTTTCTTT.

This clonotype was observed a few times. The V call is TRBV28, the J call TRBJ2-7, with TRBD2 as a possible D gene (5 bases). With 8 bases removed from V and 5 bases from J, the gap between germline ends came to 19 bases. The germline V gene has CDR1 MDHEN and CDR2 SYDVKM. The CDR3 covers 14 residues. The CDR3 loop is CASPLGRRGNEQYV. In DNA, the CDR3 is TGTGCCAGCCCCCTCGGGCGTCGGGGTAACGAGCAGTACGTC.

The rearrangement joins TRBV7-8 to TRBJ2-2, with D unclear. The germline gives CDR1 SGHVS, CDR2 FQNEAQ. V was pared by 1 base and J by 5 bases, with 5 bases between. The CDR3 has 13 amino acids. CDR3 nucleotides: TGTGCCAGCAGCTTAGAAGGGACCGGGGAGCTGTTTTTT. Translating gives CASSLEGTGELFF.

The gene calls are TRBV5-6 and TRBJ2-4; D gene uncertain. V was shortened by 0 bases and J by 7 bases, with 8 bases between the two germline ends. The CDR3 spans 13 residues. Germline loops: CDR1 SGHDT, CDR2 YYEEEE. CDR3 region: CASSLVLFNIQYF. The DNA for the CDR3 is TGTGCCAGCAGCTTGGTTTTGTTTAACATTCAGTACTTC.

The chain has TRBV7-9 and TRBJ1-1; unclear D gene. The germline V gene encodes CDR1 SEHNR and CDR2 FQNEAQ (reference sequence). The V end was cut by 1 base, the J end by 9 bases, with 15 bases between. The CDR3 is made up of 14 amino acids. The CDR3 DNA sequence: TGTGCCAGCAGCTTAGTGGACCCCGGCTCAAAAGCTTTCTTT. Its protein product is CASSLVDPGSKAFF.

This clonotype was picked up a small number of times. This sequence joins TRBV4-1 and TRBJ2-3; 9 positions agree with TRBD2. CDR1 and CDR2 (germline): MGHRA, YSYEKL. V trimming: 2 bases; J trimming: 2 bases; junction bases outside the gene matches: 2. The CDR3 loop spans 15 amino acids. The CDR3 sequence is CASSQLAGITDTQYF. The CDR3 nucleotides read TGCGCCAGCAGCCAACTAGCGGGGATCACAGATACGCAGTATTTT.

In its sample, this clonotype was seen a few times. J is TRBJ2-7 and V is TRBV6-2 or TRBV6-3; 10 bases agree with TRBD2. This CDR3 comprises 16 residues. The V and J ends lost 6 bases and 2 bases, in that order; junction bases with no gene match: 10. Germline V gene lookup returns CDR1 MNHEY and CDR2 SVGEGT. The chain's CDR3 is CASSPPLAGVPYEQYV. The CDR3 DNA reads TGTGCCAGCAGCCCTCCCCTAGCGGGGGTTCCCTACGAGCAGTACGTC.

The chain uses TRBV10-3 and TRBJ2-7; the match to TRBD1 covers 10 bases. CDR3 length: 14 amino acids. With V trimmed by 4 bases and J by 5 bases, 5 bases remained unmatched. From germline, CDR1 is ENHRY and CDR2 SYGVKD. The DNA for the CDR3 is TGTGCCATCAGTGGCCGGGACAGGGGAAACGAGCAGTACTTC. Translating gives CAISGRDRGNEQYF.

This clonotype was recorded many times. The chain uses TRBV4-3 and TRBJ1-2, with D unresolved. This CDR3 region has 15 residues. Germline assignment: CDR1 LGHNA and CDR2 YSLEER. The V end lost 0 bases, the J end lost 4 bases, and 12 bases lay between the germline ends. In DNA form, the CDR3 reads TGCGCCAGCAGCCAAGATTGGTTCTGGGGCTATGGCTACACCTTC. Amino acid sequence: CASSQDWFWGYGYTF.

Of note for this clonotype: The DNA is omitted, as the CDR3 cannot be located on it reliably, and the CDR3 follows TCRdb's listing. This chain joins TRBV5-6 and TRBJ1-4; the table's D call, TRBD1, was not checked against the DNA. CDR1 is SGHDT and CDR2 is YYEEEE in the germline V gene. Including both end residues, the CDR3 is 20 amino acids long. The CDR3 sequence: CASSLQGQGLFGTNEKLFFF.

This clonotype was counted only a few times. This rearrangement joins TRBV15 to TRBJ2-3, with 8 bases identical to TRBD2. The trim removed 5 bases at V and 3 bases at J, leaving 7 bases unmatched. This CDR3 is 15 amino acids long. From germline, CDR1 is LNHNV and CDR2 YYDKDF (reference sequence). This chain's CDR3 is CATSRRTSGTDTQYF. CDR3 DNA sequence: TGTGCCACCAGCCGAAGAACTAGCGGAACAGATACGCAGTATTTT.

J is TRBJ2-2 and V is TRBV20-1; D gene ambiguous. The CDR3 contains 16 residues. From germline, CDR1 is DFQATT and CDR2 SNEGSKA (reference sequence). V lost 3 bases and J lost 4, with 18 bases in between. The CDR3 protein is CSARVRARVPTGELFF. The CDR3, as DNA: TGCAGTGCTAGGGTCCGCGCCCGGGTGCCCACCGGGGAGCTGTTTTTT.

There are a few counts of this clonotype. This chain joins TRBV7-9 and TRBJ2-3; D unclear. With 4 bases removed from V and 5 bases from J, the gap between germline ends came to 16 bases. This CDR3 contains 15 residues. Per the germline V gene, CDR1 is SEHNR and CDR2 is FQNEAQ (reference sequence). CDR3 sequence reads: CASSSRIGPQDTQYF. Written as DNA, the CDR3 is TGTGCCAGCAGCTCACGCATTGGGCCCCAAGATACGCAGTATTTT.

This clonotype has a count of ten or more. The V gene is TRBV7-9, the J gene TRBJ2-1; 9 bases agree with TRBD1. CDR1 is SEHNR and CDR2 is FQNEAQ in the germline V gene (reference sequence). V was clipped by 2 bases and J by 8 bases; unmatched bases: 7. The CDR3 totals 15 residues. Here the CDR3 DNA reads TGTGCCAGCAGCTTATTCGGGACAGGGAGGCATGAGCAGTTCTTC. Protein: CASSLFGTGRHEQFF.

The chain's CDR3 is CASSLPAGGYGSEAFF. The CDR3 DNA follows: TGCGCCAGCAGCCTCCCGGCGGGAGGGTACGGCTCTGAAGCTTTCTTT. V usage is TRBV4-1 and J usage is TRBJ1-1; D unresolved. Between the trimmed V and J ends, which lost 4 bases and 6 bases, there was a span of 21 bases. The germline V gene encodes CDR1 MGHRA and CDR2 YSYEKL. This CDR3 comprises 16 residues.

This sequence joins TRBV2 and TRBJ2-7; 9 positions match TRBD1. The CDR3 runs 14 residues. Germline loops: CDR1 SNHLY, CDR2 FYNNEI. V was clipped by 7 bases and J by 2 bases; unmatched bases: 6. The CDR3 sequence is CASKDRGSPYEQYV. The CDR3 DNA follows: TGTGCCAGCAAAGACAGGGGGTCGCCCTACGAGCAGTACGTC.

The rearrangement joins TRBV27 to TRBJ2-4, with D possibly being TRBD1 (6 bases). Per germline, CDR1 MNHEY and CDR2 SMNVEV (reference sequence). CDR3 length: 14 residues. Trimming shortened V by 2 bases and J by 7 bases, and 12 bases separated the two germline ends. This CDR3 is CASSLARGINIQYF. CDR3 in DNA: TGTGCCAGCAGTTTAGCGAGGGGGATCAACATTCAGTACTTC.

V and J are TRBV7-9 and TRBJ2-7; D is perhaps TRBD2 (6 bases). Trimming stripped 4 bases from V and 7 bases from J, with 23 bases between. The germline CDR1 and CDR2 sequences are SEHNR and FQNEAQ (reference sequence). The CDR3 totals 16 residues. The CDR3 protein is CASSSHLGGGLREQYF. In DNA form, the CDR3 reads TGTGCCAGCAGCTCCCATCTGGGGGGAGGCCTACGAGAGCAGTACTTC. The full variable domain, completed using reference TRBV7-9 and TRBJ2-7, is DTGVSQNPRHKITKRGQNVTFRCDPISEHNRLYWYRQTLGQGPEFLTYFQNEAQLEKSRLLSDRFSAERPKGSFSTLEIQRTEQGDSAMYLCASSSHLGGGLREQYFGPGTRLTVT.

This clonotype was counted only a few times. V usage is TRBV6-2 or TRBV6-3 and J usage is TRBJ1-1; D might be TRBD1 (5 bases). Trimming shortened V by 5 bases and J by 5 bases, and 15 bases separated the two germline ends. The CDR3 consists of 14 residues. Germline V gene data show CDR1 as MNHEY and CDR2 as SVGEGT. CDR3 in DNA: TGTGCCAGCAGTCGCTCTGTGGGGCTTACTGAAGCTTTCTTT. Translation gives CASSRSVGLTEAFF.